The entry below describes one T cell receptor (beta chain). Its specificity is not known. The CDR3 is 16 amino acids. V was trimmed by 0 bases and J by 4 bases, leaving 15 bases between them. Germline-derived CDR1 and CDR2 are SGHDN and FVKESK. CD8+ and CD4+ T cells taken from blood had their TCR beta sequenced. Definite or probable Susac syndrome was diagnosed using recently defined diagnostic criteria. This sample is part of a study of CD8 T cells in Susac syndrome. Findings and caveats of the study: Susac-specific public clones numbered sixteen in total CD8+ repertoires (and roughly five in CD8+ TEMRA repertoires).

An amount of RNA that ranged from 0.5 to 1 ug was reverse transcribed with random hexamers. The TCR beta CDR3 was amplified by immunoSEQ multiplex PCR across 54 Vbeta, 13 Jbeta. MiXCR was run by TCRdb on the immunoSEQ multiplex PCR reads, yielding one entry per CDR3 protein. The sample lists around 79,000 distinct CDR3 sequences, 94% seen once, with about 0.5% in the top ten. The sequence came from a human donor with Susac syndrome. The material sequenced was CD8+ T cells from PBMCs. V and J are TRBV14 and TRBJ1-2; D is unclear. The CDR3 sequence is CASSQDWSGSFYGYTF. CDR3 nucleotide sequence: TGTGCCAGCAGCCAAGATTGGTCTGGCTCCTTCTATGGCTACACCTTC.